A single sample gave rise to the 4 T cell receptor beta chains below, sequenced in a study of blood T cells in healthy people across ages. Sample-barcoded 5' priming and a J-beta primer mix drove a second PCR of about 7 to 11 cycles. MiXCR was run by TCRdb on the 5' RACE reads, yielding one entry per CDR3 protein. The data show hundreds of thousands of distinct CDR3 sequences, approximately 52% seen once. The sample comprised blood. Source of these receptors: a woman older than 75 in good health.

The chain links TRBV7-2 to TRBJ2-5; D not resolved. There are 12 residues in the CDR3. V was trimmed by 4 bases and J by 11 bases, leaving 14 bases between them. CDR1 SGHTA and CDR2 FQGNSA come from the germline V gene. The CDR3 protein is CASSSTGLEQYF. As DNA, the CDR3 is TGTGCCAGCAGCTCCACGGGTCTCGAACAGTACTTC.

This chain connects TRBV27 to TRBJ2-7, with 8 positions matching TRBD2. J was trimmed by 6 bases and V by 0 bases; bases with no gene match: 4. From germline, CDR1 is MNHEY and CDR2 SMNVEV (reference sequence). This CDR3 has 14 residues. The CDR3 region is CASSLSGTSREQYF. The CDR3 DNA follows: TGTGCCAGCAGTTTATCCGGGACTAGTCGCGAGCAGTACTTC.

This chain joins TRBV15 and TRBJ2-5; TRBD1 matches at 7 bases. CDR1 is LNHNV and CDR2 is YYDKDF in the germline V gene (reference sequence). The CDR3 sequence is 14 residues long. J gave up 2 bases and V 10 bases, and 10 bases lay outside the gene matches. CDR3 in DNA: TGTGCCAGCAAAAGGGGGCAGTTACAAGAGACCCAGTACTTC. Protein product: CASKRGQLQETQYF.

This clonotype was observed at least ten times. This rearrangement joins TRBV27 to TRBJ2-7, with D maybe TRBD2 (6 bases). V gave up 4 bases and J gave up 6 bases, with 16 bases separating them. CDR3 length: 14 residues. Germline V gene sequence: CDR1 MNHEY, CDR2 SMNVEV (reference sequence). The CDR3 region has the DNA TGTGCCAGCAGTTCGACTAGTAACCCTCTCGAGCAGTACTTC. As protein: CASSSTSNPLEQYF.